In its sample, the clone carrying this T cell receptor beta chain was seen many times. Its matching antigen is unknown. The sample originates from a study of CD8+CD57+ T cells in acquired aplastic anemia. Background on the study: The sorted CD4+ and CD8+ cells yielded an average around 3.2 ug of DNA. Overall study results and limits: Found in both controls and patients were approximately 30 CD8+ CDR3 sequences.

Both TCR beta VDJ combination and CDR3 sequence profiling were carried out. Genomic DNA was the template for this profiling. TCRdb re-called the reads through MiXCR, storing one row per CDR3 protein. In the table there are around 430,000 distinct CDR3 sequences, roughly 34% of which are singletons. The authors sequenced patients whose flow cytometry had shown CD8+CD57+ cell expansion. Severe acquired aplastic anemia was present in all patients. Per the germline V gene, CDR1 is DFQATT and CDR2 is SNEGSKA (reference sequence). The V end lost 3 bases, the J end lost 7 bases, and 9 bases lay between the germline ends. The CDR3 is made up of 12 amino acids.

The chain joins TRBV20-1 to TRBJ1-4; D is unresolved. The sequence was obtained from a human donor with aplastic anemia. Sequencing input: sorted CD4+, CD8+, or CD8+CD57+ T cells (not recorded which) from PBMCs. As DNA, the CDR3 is TGCAGTGCTAGGGCCGCGAGTGAAAAACTGTTTTTT. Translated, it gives CSARAASEKLFF.